This TCR beta chain was identified during a study of beta chain features in type 1 diabetes. For the study at large: Patients and healthy donors were similar in age, gender and cell yields.

Findings and limits, study-wide: Healthy donors had naive, central memory and Treg TCRB repertoires that appeared less similar than those seen among patients. VDJ junctions from type 1 diabetes patients carried fewer insertions and larger deletions. Shorter TCRB CDR3s, moderately but significantly so, marked every one of the four CD4+ subsets in Type 1 diabetes patients.

The germline V and J ends were trimmed by 0 bases and 11 bases, with 17 bases remaining between them. CDR1 and CDR2 from the germline V gene are SGHRS and YFSETQ. The CDR3 spans 14 residues. Expressed TCRB transcripts were sequenced because the entire RNA isolate underwent reverse transcription. Data came from immunoSEQ multiplex PCR; TCRdb stores just in-frame clones and leaves some out. The sample yields under 300,000 clones, roughly 22% seen once. As to this clone: The antigen remains unidentified.

All of the sorted populations showed purity greater than 98%. V is TRBV5-1 and J is TRBJ1-1; tentative D call: TRBD1 (6 bases). Sample: naive CD4+ T cells from blood. The receptor was derived from a middle-aged woman with type 1 diabetes. CDR3 protein: CASSLAAGGGAAFF. CDR3 nucleotides: TGCGCCAGCAGCTTGGCCGCTGGGGGGGGCGCGGCTTTCTTT.